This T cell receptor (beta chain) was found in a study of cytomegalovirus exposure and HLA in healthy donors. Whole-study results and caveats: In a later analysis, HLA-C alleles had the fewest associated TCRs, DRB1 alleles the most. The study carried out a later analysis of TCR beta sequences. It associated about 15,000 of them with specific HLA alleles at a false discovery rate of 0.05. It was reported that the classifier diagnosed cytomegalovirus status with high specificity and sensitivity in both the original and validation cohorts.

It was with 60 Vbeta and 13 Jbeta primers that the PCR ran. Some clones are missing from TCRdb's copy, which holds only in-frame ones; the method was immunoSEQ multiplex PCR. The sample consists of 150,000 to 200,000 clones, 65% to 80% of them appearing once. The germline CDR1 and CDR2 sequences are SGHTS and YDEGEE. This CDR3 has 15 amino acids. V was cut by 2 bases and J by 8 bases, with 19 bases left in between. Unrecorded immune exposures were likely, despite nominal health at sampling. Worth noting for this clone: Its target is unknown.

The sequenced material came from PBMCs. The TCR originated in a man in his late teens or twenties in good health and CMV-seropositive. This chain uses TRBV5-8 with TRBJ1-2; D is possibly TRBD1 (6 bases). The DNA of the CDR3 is TGTGCCAGCAGCTTCTCGAGCGAGGGGGTCCGAGGCTACACCTTC. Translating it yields CASSFSSEGVRGYTF.